The 20 T cell receptor beta chains reported below all come from one sample, sequenced in a study of T cells after yellow fever vaccination. In TCRdb, the 5' RACE reads were re-called with MiXCR into one record per CDR3 protein. The repertoire holds some 400,000 distinct CDR3 sequences, 18% seen once, with 15% to 20% in the top ten. The specimen was PBMCs, collected before the yellow fever booster vaccination. The receptors shown here come from a man aged 18 to 35 who received the YFV17D yellow fever vaccine.

This clonotype was counted only a few times. The rearrangement links TRBV27 to TRBJ1-5; D remains unclear. Trimming shortened V by 4 bases and J by 3 bases, and 7 bases separated the two germline ends. Germline V CDR1 and CDR2: MNHEY, SMNVEV (reference sequence). The CDR3 is made up of 13 amino acids. CDR3 sequence reads: CASSWGYNQPQHF. The CDR3 DNA reads as TGTGCCAGCAGTTGGGGTTACAATCAGCCCCAGCATTTT.

This chain uses TRBV10-2 with TRBJ2-7; D is possibly TRBD1 or TRBD2 (5 bases each). V dropped 10 bases and J dropped 0 bases, with 19 bases sitting between them. From germline, CDR1 is WSHSY and CDR2 SAAADI. This CDR3 is built from 15 residues. CDR3 nucleotide sequence: TGCGCCACCCAACCGGGACCTAGGAGCTCCTACGAGCAGTACTTC. It codes for CATQPGPRSSYEQYF.

This chain uses TRBV7-6 with TRBJ2-1; TRBD2 matches 8 bases. Germline V gene data show CDR1 as SGHVS and CDR2 as FNYEAQ. This CDR3 is 17 amino acids long. Trimming took 3 bases from V and 5 from J; bases not matched to a gene: 12. CDR3 in DNA: TGTGCCAGCAGCTTCCTTCCCGTCTTTAGCGGGGACAATGAGCAGTTCTTC. Protein product: CASSFLPVFSGDNEQFF.

This clonotype was detected ten times or more. The chain is built from TRBV11-2 and TRBJ2-7; D is perhaps TRBD2 (6 bases). V shed 1 base and J shed 0 bases, with 13 bases lying between them. Germline V gene lookup returns CDR1 SGHAT and CDR2 FQNNGV. The CDR3 extends over 16 amino acids. CDR3 residues: CASSLGEDAYSYEQYF. Here the CDR3 DNA reads TGTGCCAGCAGCTTAGGGGAGGACGCATACTCCTACGAGCAGTACTTC. Full variable domain (outside the CDR3, taken from reference TRBV11-2 and TRBJ2-7): EAGVAQSPRYKIIEKRQSVAFWCNPISGHATLYWYQQILGQGPKLLIQFQNNGVVDDSQLPKDRFSAERLKGVDSTLKIQPAKLEDSAVYLCASSLGEDAYSYEQYFGPGTRLTVT.

This chain links TRBV7-9 with TRBJ1-4; D not certain. Trimming took off 1 base at V and 4 bases at J, with 10 bases between the two ends. The CDR3 is 15 amino acids. Germline V gene lookup returns CDR1 SEHNR and CDR2 FQNEAQ (reference sequence). The CDR3 protein is CASSLGFSFNEKLFF. The CDR3 DNA reads as TGTGCCAGCAGCTTAGGGTTCAGCTTTAATGAAAAACTGTTTTTT.

The chain links TRBV5-1 to TRBJ2-7; 12 bases align to TRBD1. V lost 0 bases to trimming and J lost 6 bases; unmatched junction nucleotides: 7. Germline loops: CDR1 SGHRS, CDR2 YFSETQ. The CDR3 is 16 amino acids. CDR3 sequence: CASSLAGTGGLREQYF. In DNA, the CDR3 is TGCGCCAGCAGCTTGGCCGGGACAGGGGGCCTCCGCGAGCAGTACTTC.

The rearrangement links TRBV10-1 to TRBJ1-5; D not resolved. V lost 0 bases to trimming and J lost 0 bases, with 9 bases between them. Germline CDR1 is WNHNN and CDR2 is SYGVQD (reference sequence). This CDR3 has 16 amino acids. CDR3 residues: CASSESESVSNQPQHF. As DNA, the CDR3 is TGCGCCAGCAGTGAGTCGGAGTCAGTTAGCAATCAGCCCCAGCATTTT.

This clonotype has a handful of counts. The chain links TRBV29-1 to TRBJ2-7; the match to TRBD1 covers 7 bases. CDR1 is SQVTM and CDR2 is ANQGSEA in the germline V gene. V gave up 1 base and J gave up 3 bases; unmatched junction bases: 3. This CDR3 comprises 13 residues. CDR3 nucleotide sequence: TGCAGCGTTGAAGGCTGGGACAGCTACGAGCAGTACTTC. This translates into CSVEGWDSYEQYF.

In this sample, this clonotype turned up a few times. The genes are TRBV15 and TRBJ2-1; D is possibly TRBD2 (7 bases). This CDR3 has 13 residues. With 9 bases removed from V and 6 bases from J, the gap between germline ends came to 15 bases. Looked up from germline, CDR1 is LNHNV and CDR2 is YYDKDF (reference sequence). As DNA, the CDR3 is TGTGCCACAACCAGGGGAGGGGTCAATGAGCAGTTCTTC. Protein sequence: CATTRGGVNEQFF. The full variable domain, rest sourced from reference TRBV15 and TRBJ2-1, is DAMVIQNPRYQVTQFGKPVTLSCSQTLNHNVMYWYQQKSSQAPKLLFHYYDKDFNNEADTPDNFQSRRPNTSFCFLDIRSPGLGDTAMYLCATTRGGVNEQFFGPGTRLTVL.

The chain links TRBV4-3 to TRBJ2-4, with D unresolved. Trimming removed 0 bases at V and 4 bases at J, with 10 bases between. Per germline, CDR1 LGHNA and CDR2 YSLEER. The CDR3 runs to 15 residues. CDR3 sequence: CASSQDLHYKNIQYF. For the CDR3, the DNA is TGCGCCAGCAGCCAAGATCTGCACTATAAAAACATTCAGTACTTC.

V is TRBV6-1 and J is TRBJ2-3; D not resolved. The germline gives CDR1 MNHNS, CDR2 SASEGT. CDR3 length: 13 residues. Trimming took 1 base from V and 6 from J, leaving 8 bases between them. CDR3 nucleotides: TGTGCCAGCAGTGAAGAACCCTGGGATACGCAGTATTTT. It translates to CASSEEPWDTQYF.

The genes are TRBV6-1 and TRBJ2-7; the D gene could be TRBD1 or TRBD2 (5 bases each). The V gene lost 0 bases and the J gene lost 5 bases, with 11 bases spanning the gap. CDR1 and CDR2 (germline): MNHNS, SASEGT. CDR3 length: 14 amino acids. CDR3 amino acids: CASSEAGVAHEQYV. CDR3 DNA sequence: TGTGCCAGCAGTGAAGCGGGGGTGGCCCACGAGCAGTACGTC.

This clonotype has a handful of counts. V is TRBV6-5 and J is TRBJ2-7; possibly TRBD1 for D (5 bases). The germline V gene encodes CDR1 MNHEY and CDR2 SVGAGI. The CDR3 length is 15 residues. Trimming cost V 6 bases and J 2 bases, with 17 bases left between them. DNA for the CDR3: TGTGCCAGCAGGACCCGCCGCCAGGGCCCCTACGAGCAGTACTTC. Translated, it gives CASRTRRQGPYEQYF.

This clonotype was observed at least ten times. The gene calls are TRBV7-9 and TRBJ2-1; maybe TRBD2 (5 bases). Trimming cost V 3 bases and J 1 base, with 10 bases left between them. Germline CDR1 and CDR2: SEHNR and FQNEAQ (reference sequence). This CDR3 comprises 15 residues. CDR3 loop: CASSFRGSSYNEQFF. DNA for the CDR3: TGTGCCAGCAGCTTCCGGGGATCATCCTACAATGAGCAGTTCTTC.

The CDR3 here is CASRKTGADTQYF. Here the CDR3 DNA reads TGTGCCAGCAGAAAGACCGGGGCAGATACGCAGTATTTT. The V call is TRBV12-3 or TRBV12-4, the J call TRBJ2-3; perhaps TRBD2 as D (5 bases). The CDR3 extends over 13 amino acids. V was pared by 6 bases and J by 4 bases, with 11 bases between.

This clonotype was detected only once. This may be a read error, as it is one base from a much larger clone. The V call is TRBV4-1, the J call TRBJ2-3; D gene unclear. There are 12 residues in the CDR3. V lost 5 bases to trimming and J lost 4 bases, with 7 bases between them. CDR1 MGHRA and CDR2 YSYEKL come from the germline V gene. CDR3 DNA sequence: TGCGCCAGCAGCGGGATTCCAGATACGCAGTATTTT. It codes for CASSGIPDTQYF.

In its sample, this clonotype was seen many times. V usage is TRBV6-5 and J usage is TRBJ1-2, with a weak D call TRBD1 (5 bases). The V and J ends lost 4 bases and 5 bases respectively, with 11 bases between them. The CDR3 runs 13 residues. Germline V lookup: CDR1 MNHEY, CDR2 SVGAGI. CDR3: CASSFTGFYGYTF. The CDR3 DNA reads as TGTGCCAGCAGTTTTACAGGTTTTTATGGCTACACCTTC.

The gene calls are TRBV12-3 or TRBV12-4 and TRBJ2-2; D ambiguous. The CDR3 has 14 amino acids. V lost 10 bases to trimming and J lost 1 base, with 13 bases between them. In DNA form, the CDR3 reads TGTGCCACCTCTTTTGAGAAGAACACCGGGGAGCTGTTTTTT. This sequence encodes CATSFEKNTGELFF.

The J gene is TRBJ2-7, the V gene TRBV6-6; 8 bases fit TRBD1. Germline-derived CDR1 and CDR2 are MNHNY and SVGAGI (reference sequence). The CDR3 sequence is 14 residues long. V was pared by 6 bases and J by 2 bases, with 6 bases of the junction left unmatched. The DNA of the CDR3 is TGTGCCAGCAGCGACGACAGGGGTGCCTACGAGCAGTACTTC. It codes for CASSDDRGAYEQYF.

CDR3: CASSREHTGGGYTF. In DNA form, the CDR3 reads TGTGCCAGCAGCCGAGAGCACACCGGAGGAGGCTACACCTTC. The rearrangement links TRBV7-9 to TRBJ1-2; D gene uncertain. This CDR3 is 14 amino acids long. The V end was cut by 5 bases, the J end by 8 bases, with 18 bases between. Per germline, CDR1 SEHNR and CDR2 FQNEAQ (reference sequence).